This T cell receptor beta chain was observed in a study of shared clonotypes between healthy human individuals. TCRdb's table, derived via immunoSEQ multiplex PCR, lists solely in-frame clones and lacks some. The sample holds hundreds of thousands of clones; more than 95% are singletons and the top ten take approximately 0.057%. Germline CDR1 and CDR2: MNHEY and SMNVEV (reference sequence). V lost 7 bases, J lost 7 bases, and 13 bases stayed unmatched. The CDR3 has 15 residues. The chain joins TRBV27 to TRBJ2-7; TRBD1 matches at 10 bases. Sequenced sample: naive CD4+ T cells sorted from blood. Subset here: CD45RA+ positively selected. The TCR was taken from a woman aged 25 to 39 in good health. The CDR3: CASTWTGGTLREQYF. Written as DNA, the CDR3 is TGTGCCAGCACATGGACAGGGGGTACCTTGAGGGAGCAGTACTTC.